The 29 T cell receptor beta chains below all came from one sample that was sequenced in a study of blood T cell repertoires in COVID-19. TCRdb's copy holds only in-frame clones and misses some; the assay was immunoSEQ multiplex PCR. The sample holds approximately 200,000 clones, 81% seen once. The sample comprised peripheral blood. These receptors were obtained from a woman at least 80 years old with COVID-19, enrolled during active disease.

This clone has a single count. Distinct nucleotide sequences in the sample also encode this CDR3. This chain joins TRBV4-1 and TRBJ2-7; 10 bases agree with TRBD1. This CDR3 contains 14 residues. The trim removed 4 bases at V and 1 base at J, leaving 1 base unmatched. In germline, CDR1 is MGHRA, CDR2 YSYEKL. CDR3 bases: TGCGCCAGCAGCCCGGGACAGGGGTCCTACGAGCAGTACTTC. Translating gives CASSPGQGSYEQYF.

V usage is TRBV19 and J usage is TRBJ2-1; 11 bases are a match to TRBD2. The CDR3 has 15 amino acids. Germline trimming cut 6 bases from V and 8 bases from J; bases unmatched to any gene: 9. Germline CDR1 reads LNHDA; CDR2 reads SQIVND (reference sequence). The CDR3 DNA reads TGTGCCAGTAGGGCTTTTAGCGGGGGGGCGGATGAGCAGTTCTTC. As protein: CASRAFSGGADEQFF.

The chain is built from TRBV7-2 and TRBJ2-7, with 9 bases lining up with TRBD2. The CDR3 loop spans 15 amino acids. Germline CDR1 and CDR2: SGHTA and FQGNSA. The ends lost 5 bases at V and 4 bases at J; junction bases unmatched: 9. Written as DNA, the CDR3 is TGTGCCAGCAGCCCCCGACTAGCGGACATATACGAGCAGTACTTC. It specifies CASSPRLADIYEQYF.

This chain links TRBV6-5 with TRBJ1-1; maybe TRBD1 (6 bases). The germline V gene has CDR1 MNHEY and CDR2 SVGAGI. Trimming removed 6 bases at V and 10 bases at J, with 21 bases between. This CDR3 has 14 amino acids. The CDR3 nucleotides are TGTGCCAGCAGAAGACCCGGGACAAGCGGCAGAGCTTTCTTT. Its translation: CASRRPGTSGRAFF.

The V gene is TRBV11-1, the J gene TRBJ2-3, with 9 nucleotides matching TRBD1. V gave up 4 bases and J gave up 6 bases; unmatched junction bases: 8. The CDR3 extends over 15 amino acids. From germline, CDR1 is SGHAT and CDR2 FQDESV (reference sequence). CDR3 sequence: CASSSRTGAGDTQYF. The CDR3 region has the DNA TGTGCCAGCAGCTCACGGACAGGGGCCGGGGATACGCAGTATTTT.

This clone was seen once. The V call is TRBV7-8, the J call TRBJ2-7; D may be TRBD1 (5 bases). The V end was cut by 1 base, the J end by 1 base, with 8 bases between. CDR3 length equals 14 residues. Germline loops: CDR1 SGHVS, CDR2 FQNEAQ. CDR3 sequence reads: CASSLDRFSYEQYF. The CDR3 DNA reads TGTGCCAGCAGCTTAGACAGGTTTTCCTACGAGCAGTACTTC.

The chain recombines TRBV4-2 with TRBJ2-1; the match to TRBD1 covers 11 bases. Germline V gene sequence: CDR1 LGHNA, CDR2 YNFKEQ. J lost 6 bases, V lost 4 bases, and 5 bases had no gene match. There are 15 residues in the CDR3. CDR3 coding DNA: TGTGCCAGCAGCCCGGACAGGGGGCTTTCCAATGAGCAGTTCTTC. Its protein is CASSPDRGLSNEQFF.

CDR3: CASSRGYQPQHF. CDR3 DNA sequence: TGTGCCAGCAGCAGGGGATACCAGCCCCAGCATTTT. This rearrangement joins TRBV6-2 or TRBV6-3 to TRBJ1-5; possible D gene TRBD1, 6 bases. Germline CDR1 reads MNHEY; CDR2 reads SVGEGT. Trimming removed 6 bases at V and 7 bases at J, with 10 bases between. The CDR3 consists of 12 residues.

The chain joins TRBV10-3 to TRBJ1-5; weak D call: TRBD1 (6 bases). The CDR3 spans 15 residues. Germline V CDR1 and CDR2: ENHRY, SYGVKD. V was clipped by 2 bases and J by 3 bases, with 11 bases between them. CDR3 coding DNA: TGTGCCATCAGTGAGGGTCCAGGGGACAATCAGCCCCAGCATTTT. Translated, it gives CAISEGPGDNQPQHF.

This rearrangement joins TRBV3-1 (or the pseudogene TRBV3-2) to TRBJ2-2, with D perhaps TRBD2 (5 bases). The length of the CDR3 is 14 residues. CDR1 and CDR2 (germline): LGHDT, YNNKEL (reference sequence). V was shortened by 1 base and J by 7 bases, with 10 bases between the two germline ends. The DNA for the CDR3 is TGTGCCAGCAGCCAAGCTGGGGAGATCGGGGAGCTGTTTTTT. It yields the protein CASSQAGEIGELFF.

The CDR3 sequence: CASSTQGATEAFF. CDR3 sequence (DNA): TGTGCCAGCAGTACACAGGGGGCCACTGAAGCTTTCTTT. The chain recombines TRBV6-5 with TRBJ1-1; 9 nucleotides align to TRBD1. Germline loops: CDR1 MNHEY, CDR2 SVGAGI. This CDR3 has 13 amino acids. J gave up 4 bases and V 5 bases, and 2 bases lay outside the gene matches.

Concerning this clone itself: Its ends do not fully match the called genes, so a read error is possible. The chain couples TRBV10-3 to TRBJ1-1; D might be TRBD1 (5 bases). The CDR3 consists of 14 residues. In germline, CDR1 is ENHRY, CDR2 SYGVKD. The CDR3 sequence: CAISEPGGRPETFF. The CDR3, as DNA: TGTGCCATCAGTGAGCCCGGGGGGAGACCTGAAACTTTCTTT.

This clone was seen only once. The rearrangement uses TRBV2 and TRBJ2-3; 15 positions agree with TRBD2. The CDR3 is 15 residues long. Trimming took 7 bases from V and 5 from J; bases not matched to a gene: 4. The germline V gene has CDR1 SNHLY and CDR2 FYNNEI. CDR3 residues: CASNGLAGGGDTQYF. In DNA, the CDR3 is TGTGCCAGCAATGGACTAGCGGGGGGGGGAGATACGCAGTATTTT.

This chain uses TRBV6-5 with TRBJ1-6, with 8 bases fitting TRBD1. Germline CDR1 and CDR2: MNHEY and SVGAGI. The V gene end was trimmed by 6 bases and the J gene end by 4 bases; junction bases not matched to a gene: 2. CDR3 length: 14 residues. CDR3 coding DNA: TGTGCCAGCAGCAGGGACAGGTATAATTCACCCCTCCACTTT. Translating it yields CASSRDRYNSPLHF.

The chain recombines TRBV2 with TRBJ1-6, with D unclear. CDR1 and CDR2 (germline): SNHLY, FYNNEI. The ends were cut back, 2 bases at V and 9 bases at J, with 14 bases in the middle. The CDR3 length is 15 residues. CDR3 nucleotide sequence: TGTGCCAGCAGTGAATTGTTGGGCCTTAGTTCACCCCTCCACTTT. Protein sequence: CASSELLGLSSPLHF.

The V gene is TRBV5-1, the J gene TRBJ2-3, with 13 bases aligning to TRBD2. This CDR3 is 19 amino acids long. Germline CDR1 is SGHRS and CDR2 is YFSETQ. With V trimmed by 7 bases and J by 2 bases, 16 bases remained unmatched. DNA of the CDR3: TGCGCCAGCTCCAGTCCGATTTCCGGGACTAGCGGGATCACAGATACGCAGTATTTT. Its translation is CASSSPISGTSGITDTQYF.

The count of this clone is one. The J gene is TRBJ2-1, the V gene TRBV6-5; 8 bases line up with TRBD1. CDR3 length equals 15 residues. V was pared by 3 bases and J by 4 bases, with 5 bases of the junction left unmatched. CDR1 is MNHEY, CDR2 SVGAGI, per germline. The CDR3 loop reads CASSYQGQEYNEQFF. The CDR3 DNA is TGTGCCAGCAGTTATCAGGGACAGGAATACAATGAGCAGTTCTTC.

The V call is TRBV4-3, the J call TRBJ2-1; D gene ambiguous. The ends were cut back, 5 bases at V and 6 bases at J, with 11 bases in the middle. Germline assignment: CDR1 LGHNA and CDR2 YSLEER. The CDR3 contains 13 residues. CDR3 DNA sequence: TGCGCCAGCAGCGCCGACTCTTCCAATGAGCAGTTCTTC. Amino acid sequence: CASSADSSNEQFF.

This clone was recorded at least ten times. The J gene is TRBJ2-2, the V gene TRBV7-9; 11 bases are a match to TRBD1. This CDR3 is 15 amino acids long. Germline V gene sequence: CDR1 SEHNR, CDR2 FQNEAQ (reference sequence). V lost 5 bases, J lost 5 bases, and 4 bases stayed unmatched. The CDR3: CASSRTGGPTGELFF. CDR3 coding DNA: TGTGCCAGCAGCAGGACAGGGGGCCCAACCGGGGAGCTGTTTTTT.

This clone was recorded a few times. This chain links TRBV30 with TRBJ1-5; TRBD1 agrees at 8 bases. The junction had 5 bases not matched to a gene; V was cut back by 2 bases and J by 8 bases. This CDR3 is 13 amino acids long. CDR1 GTSNPN and CDR2 SVGIG come from the germline V gene (reference sequence). The CDR3 DNA reads TGTGCCTGGAGTCGACAGGGGAGTGAGCCCCAGCATTTT. This gives the protein CAWSRQGSEPQHF.

The V call is TRBV10-3, the J call TRBJ2-1, with D unresolved. Between the trimmed V and J ends, which lost 0 bases and 2 bases, there was a span of 8 bases. The CDR3 sequence is 15 residues long. In germline, CDR1 is ENHRY, CDR2 SYGVKD. The CDR3 sequence: CAISESIGAYNEQFF. The CDR3 DNA follows: TGTGCCATCAGTGAGTCGATAGGAGCCTACAATGAGCAGTTCTTC.

The chain carries TRBV7-9 and TRBJ2-1; TRBD2 matches 8 bases. This CDR3 spans 15 amino acids. Germline-derived CDR1 and CDR2 are SEHNR and FQNEAQ (reference sequence). Trimming took 5 bases from V and 5 from J; bases not matched to a gene: 8. CDR3 coding DNA: TGTGCCAGCAGCCCCGGGGGGGGGCTAGACAATGAGCAGTTCTTC. It yields the protein CASSPGGGLDNEQFF. The full variable domain, completed using reference TRBV7-9 and TRBJ2-1, is DTGVSQNPRHKITKRGQNVTFRCDPISEHNRLYWYRQTLGQGPEFLTYFQNEAQLEKSRLLSDRFSAERPKGSFSTLEIQRTEQGDSAMYLCASSPGGGLDNEQFFGPGTRLTVL.

This clone showed up just a few times. This chain uses TRBV11-3 with TRBJ1-1; TRBD1 matches at 10 bases. V was pared by 6 bases and J by 8 bases, with 9 bases of the junction left unmatched. CDR1 and CDR2 from the germline V gene are SGHNT and YENEEA. The CDR3 runs 14 residues. CDR3 sequence: CASSYRDRGSEAFF. In nucleotides, the CDR3 is TGTGCCAGCAGTTACCGGGACAGGGGTTCCGAAGCTTTCTTT.

CDR3 nucleotides: TGCGCCAGCAGTTCCCGGACTGGTAACACCGGGGAGCTGTTTTTT. Residues: CASSSRTGNTGELFF. This chain uses TRBV5-1 with TRBJ2-2; TRBD2 is a possible D gene (5 bases). CDR1 is SGHRS and CDR2 is YFSETQ in the germline V gene. CDR3 size: 15 residues. The V and J ends lost 5 bases and 2 bases respectively, with 13 bases between them.

Turning to this clone: One end of the junction varies from germline; a read error may be responsible. The chain employs TRBV27 and TRBJ2-5, with D possibly TRBD2 on 6 matching bases. The CDR3 runs to 13 residues. CDR1 is MNHEY, CDR2 SMNVEV, per germline (reference sequence). The CDR3 DNA reads TGTGCCAGCGGTTTCCTTGGGGGGGAGACCCAGTACTTC. It codes for CASGFLGGETQYF.

The CDR3 DNA sequence: TGTGCCAGCTCACCAAATCAGGGCGGATACGAGCAGTACTTC. Translated, it gives CASSPNQGGYEQYF. This sequence joins TRBV18 and TRBJ2-7, with D possibly being TRBD1 (5 bases). From germline, CDR1 is KGHSH and CDR2 LQKENI. The CDR3 contains 14 residues. The V gene lost 2 bases and the J gene lost 4 bases, with 12 bases spanning the gap. The whole variable domain, remainder taken from reference TRBV18 and TRBJ2-7, is NAGVMQNPRHLVRRRGQEARLRCSPMKGHSHVYWYRQLPEEGLKFMVYLQKENIIDESGMPKERFSAEFPKEGPSILRIQQVVRGDSAAYFCASSPNQGGYEQYFGPGTRLTVT.

The chain couples TRBV6-5 to TRBJ2-1, with a weak D call TRBD2 (7 bases). In germline, CDR1 is MNHEY, CDR2 SVGAGI. V gave up 6 bases and J gave up 2 bases, with 11 bases separating them. This CDR3 has 14 residues. The CDR3 loop is CASRRGGAYNEQFF. The CDR3 coding sequence is TGTGCCAGCAGAAGAGGGGGGGCCTACAATGAGCAGTTCTTC.

The rearrangement links TRBV6-5 to TRBJ1-6; 7 bases line up with TRBD1. CDR1 is MNHEY, CDR2 SVGAGI, per germline. The CDR3 consists of 13 residues. Trimming cost V 6 bases and J 12 bases; bases outside gene matches: 8. The CDR3 DNA sequence: TGTGCCAGCAGCGACAGAGACAGGGAACCCCTCCACTTT. Translating it yields CASSDRDREPLHF.

This chain connects TRBV4-1 to TRBJ1-2, with D perhaps matching TRBD1 (5 bases). Trimming stripped 4 bases from V and 5 bases from J, with 17 bases between. This CDR3 contains 15 residues. Germline CDR1 reads MGHRA; CDR2 reads YSYEKL. The CDR3 here is CASSPRDPGRYGYTF. Here the CDR3 DNA reads TGCGCCAGCAGCCCGCGGGACCCAGGGCGGTATGGCTACACCTTC.